The rows below give T cell receptor beta chains drawn from one sample of a study of cytomegalovirus exposure and HLA in healthy donors. Sequenced by immunoSEQ multiplex PCR; TCRdb stores in-frame clones only, minus some. This table has under 200,000 clones, 70% to 90% appearing once. Input material: PBMCs. Source of these receptors: a man between 18 and 29 years old in good health and CMV-seropositive. The CDR3 runs from the conserved cysteine through the conserved F or W. Each record gives: clone size, V gene, D gene, J gene, CDR3 protein, CDR3 DNA. A D gene is named only where the DNA matches it firmly. A row's size may be missing; if present it is once, few, many or a size class.

clone_size: -
v_call: TRBV7-2
d_call: -
j_call: TRBJ2-2
cdr3_aa: CASSARGSHSGELFF
cdr3_nt: TGTGCCAGCAGCGCAAGGGGAAGTCACTCCGGGGAGCTGTTTTTT

clone_size: -
v_call: TRBV7-9
d_call: TRBD1
j_call: TRBJ1-6
cdr3_aa: CASSPAAGGAGSPLHF
cdr3_nt: TGTGCCAGCAGCCCTGCAGCAGGGGGCGCGGGATCACCCCTCCACTTT

clone_size: -
v_call: TRBV5-1
d_call: TRBD1
j_call: TRBJ1-2
cdr3_aa: CASSQGQVWEGYTF
cdr3_nt: TGCGCCAGCAGCCAGGGACAGGTCTGGGAGGGCTACACCTTC

clone_size: -
v_call: TRBV6-1
d_call: -
j_call: TRBJ1-5
cdr3_aa: CASSEGTRPQHF
cdr3_nt: TGTGCCAGCAGTGAAGGGACTCGGCCCCAGCATTTT

clone_size: once
v_call: TRBV7-9
d_call: -
j_call: TRBJ2-7
cdr3_aa: CASSLGAREQYF
cdr3_nt: TGTGCCAGCAGCTTAGGGGCTCGGGAGCAGTACTTC

clone_size: -
v_call: TRBV4-3
d_call: -
j_call: TRBJ2-1
cdr3_aa: CASSQEGEDEQFF
cdr3_nt: TGCGCCAGCAGCCAAGAGGGGGAGGATGAGCAGTTCTTC

clone_size: -
v_call: TRBV14
d_call: -
j_call: TRBJ1-6
cdr3_aa: CASSQPGGTLHF
cdr3_nt: TGTGCCAGCAGCCAGCCGGGGGGGACCCTCCACTTT

clone_size: once
v_call: TRBV21-1
d_call: -
j_call: TRBJ1-2
cdr3_aa: CASSKQRWRVHHGYTF
cdr3_nt: TGTGCCAGCAGCAAACAAAGGTGGAGGGTACATCATGGCTACACCTTC

clone_size: -
v_call: TRBV5-1
d_call: -
j_call: TRBJ1-1
cdr3_aa: CASSASGGEAFF
cdr3_nt: TGCGCCAGCAGCGCCTCAGGAGGTGAAGCTTTCTTT

clone_size: -
v_call: TRBV10-2
d_call: -
j_call: TRBJ2-7
cdr3_aa: CASSDGSSYEQYF
cdr3_nt: TGCGCCAGCAGTGATGGGAGCTCCTACGAGCAGTACTTC

clone_size: -
v_call: TRBV7-2
d_call: TRBD2
j_call: TRBJ2-5
cdr3_aa: CASSLTGFSGGQETQYF
cdr3_nt: TGTGCCAGCAGCTTAACAGGGTTTAGCGGGGGCCAAGAGACCCAGTACTTC

clone_size: -
v_call: TRBV6-1
d_call: TRBD1
j_call: TRBJ1-2
cdr3_aa: CASSRTGPQGYTF
cdr3_nt: TGTGCCAGCAGCAGGACAGGGCCACAGGGCTACACCTTC

clone_size: once
v_call: TRBV6-1
d_call: TRBD1
j_call: TRBJ1-6
cdr3_aa: CASPGTANNSPLHF
cdr3_nt: TGTGCCAGCCCCGGGACAGCAAATAATTCACCCCTCCACTTT

clone_size: -
v_call: TRBV9
d_call: TRBD1
j_call: TRBJ1-1
cdr3_aa: CASSPAWGQGAKANTEAFF
cdr3_nt: TGTGCCAGCAGTCCAGCCTGGGGACAGGGGGCGAAGGCGAACACTGAAGCTTTCTTT

clone_size: -
v_call: TRBV7-6
d_call: -
j_call: TRBJ1-6
cdr3_aa: CASTNLGGSGNSPLHF
cdr3_nt: TGTGCCAGCACCAACCTAGGTGGTTCGGGGAATTCACCCCTCCACTTT

clone_size: -
v_call: TRBV15
d_call: TRBD2
j_call: TRBJ2-1
cdr3_aa: CATARGTSGVYEQFF
cdr3_nt: TGTGCCACCGCCCGAGGGACTAGCGGGGTCTATGAGCAGTTCTTC

clone_size: -
v_call: TRBV9
d_call: TRBD2
j_call: TRBJ2-7
cdr3_aa: CASSVGAGGTSYEQYF
cdr3_nt: TGTGCCAGCAGCGTAGGGGCGGGGGGTACCTCCTACGAGCAGTACTTC

clone_size: -
v_call: TRBV27
d_call: -
j_call: TRBJ1-6
cdr3_aa: CASSLSLGSSYNSPLHF
cdr3_nt: TGTGCCAGCAGTTTATCTCTCGGTAGCTCCTATAATTCACCCCTCCACTTT

clone_size: -
v_call: TRBV25-1
d_call: -
j_call: TRBJ2-7
cdr3_aa: CASSELDGSSYEQYF
cdr3_nt: TGTGCCAGCAGTGAATTAGACGGGAGCTCCTACGAGCAGTACTTC

clone_size: few
v_call: TRBV5-5
d_call: TRBD2
j_call: TRBJ2-5
cdr3_aa: CASSRERGYQETQYF
cdr3_nt: TGTGCCAGCAGCCGCGAGCGGGGTTACCAAGAGACCCAGTACTTC

clone_size: -
v_call: TRBV10-2
d_call: -
j_call: TRBJ2-1
cdr3_aa: CASSEFTSNEQFF
cdr3_nt: TGCGCCAGCAGTGAGTTCACTAGCAATGAGCAGTTCTTC

clone_size: -
v_call: TRBV2
d_call: -
j_call: TRBJ2-5
cdr3_aa: CASTAFKETQYF
cdr3_nt: TGTGCTTCGACAGCCTTCAAAGAGACCCAGTACTTC

clone_size: -
v_call: TRBV2
d_call: -
j_call: TRBJ2-5
cdr3_aa: CASSSSGETQYF
cdr3_nt: TGTGCCAGCAGTTCCTCAGGGGAGACCCAGTACTTC

clone_size: -
v_call: TRBV10-3
d_call: TRBD2
j_call: TRBJ2-2
cdr3_aa: CAISTGLAGNTGELFF
cdr3_nt: TGTGCCATCAGTACCGGACTAGCGGGGAACACCGGGGAGCTGTTTTTT

clone_size: -
v_call: TRBV7-2
d_call: -
j_call: TRBJ2-1
cdr3_aa: CASSGRGTSSYNEQFF
cdr3_nt: TGTGCCAGCTCGGGTAGGGGTACGAGCTCCTACAATGAGCAGTTCTTC

clone_size: -
v_call: TRBV7-9
d_call: -
j_call: TRBJ2-3
cdr3_aa: CASSPYTGLTDTQYF
cdr3_nt: TGTGCCAGCAGCCCTTATACGGGACTCACAGATACGCAGTATTTT

clone_size: -
v_call: TRBV6-5
d_call: -
j_call: TRBJ2-1
cdr3_aa: CASSYWTGLGRNEQFF
cdr3_nt: TGTGCCAGCAGTTATTGGACTGGACTTGGGAGGAATGAGCAGTTCTTC

clone_size: -
v_call: TRBV7-5
d_call: -
j_call: TRBJ2-5
cdr3_aa: CATGGKAPETQYF
cdr3_nt: TGTGCCACCGGAGGGAAGGCTCCAGAGACCCAGTACTTC

clone_size: few
v_call: TRBV7-6
d_call: TRBD1
j_call: TRBJ2-1
cdr3_aa: CASSSTKQGRLNEQFF
cdr3_nt: TGTGCCAGCAGCTCGACCAAACAGGGGCGCCTTAATGAGCAGTTCTTC

clone_size: few
v_call: TRBV5-4
d_call: TRBD1
j_call: TRBJ1-1
cdr3_aa: CASSLTGGMTEAFF
cdr3_nt: TGTGCCAGCAGCTTGACAGGGGGTATGACTGAAGCTTTCTTT

clone_size: -
v_call: TRBV7-8
d_call: TRBD2
j_call: TRBJ2-7
cdr3_aa: CASSLRLAGAATSSYEQYF
cdr3_nt: TGTGCCAGCAGCTTGAGACTAGCGGGGGCCGCAACCAGCTCCTACGAGCAGTACTTC

clone_size: -
v_call: TRBV29-1
d_call: -
j_call: TRBJ1-1
cdr3_aa: CSGTGNTEAFF
cdr3_nt: TGCAGCGGTACAGGGAATACTGAAGCTTTCTTT

clone_size: -
v_call: TRBV7-8
d_call: TRBD2
j_call: TRBJ2-5
cdr3_aa: CASSLVTGGGGETQYF
cdr3_nt: TGTGCCAGCAGCTTAGTAACGGGGGGGGGCGGAGAGACCCAGTACTTC

clone_size: -
v_call: TRBV7-2
d_call: -
j_call: TRBJ1-1
cdr3_aa: CASSFSSTEPNTEAFF
cdr3_nt: TGTGCCAGCAGCTTTTCCTCAACAGAGCCTAACACTGAAGCTTTCTTT

clone_size: -
v_call: TRBV6-5
d_call: -
j_call: TRBJ2-3
cdr3_aa: CATLASTTDTQYF
cdr3_nt: TGTGCCACCCTGGCTAGCACAACAGATACGCAGTATTTT

clone_size: -
v_call: TRBV5-4
d_call: TRBD1
j_call: TRBJ2-7
cdr3_aa: CASSPGTGPSYEQYF
cdr3_nt: TGTGCCAGCAGCCCCGGGACAGGGCCTTCCTACGAGCAGTACTTC

clone_size: once
v_call: TRBV15
d_call: -
j_call: TRBJ2-5
cdr3_aa: CATSREIRGETQYF
cdr3_nt: TGTGCCACCAGCAGAGAGATCAGGGGAGAGACCCAGTACTTC

clone_size: -
v_call: TRBV29-1
d_call: -
j_call: TRBJ1-2
cdr3_aa: CSVARDSYGYTF
cdr3_nt: TGCAGCGTTGCCAGGGATTCCTATGGCTACACCTTC

clone_size: -
v_call: TRBV18
d_call: -
j_call: TRBJ2-7
cdr3_aa: CASSPPAAPLEQYF
cdr3_nt: TGTGCCAGCTCACCACCGGCGGCCCCCCTCGAGCAGTACTTC

clone_size: -
v_call: TRBV7-9
d_call: TRBD2
j_call: TRBJ2-2
cdr3_aa: CASSLVARAGGNTGELFF
cdr3_nt: TGTGCCAGCAGCTTAGTTGCGAGAGCGGGGGGAAACACCGGGGAGCTGTTTTTT

clone_size: -
v_call: TRBV9
d_call: TRBD1
j_call: TRBJ1-2
cdr3_aa: CASSTRQGELFGYTF
cdr3_nt: TGTGCCAGCAGCACCCGACAGGGCGAGTTGTTTGGCTACACCTTC